This T cell receptor (beta chain) was captured by sequencing in a study of graft-versus-host responses after intestinal transplantation. Study observations and caveats: GvH clones turned up in recipient marrow; some had shown up first in ileum or blood.

A note on this clone: The antigen is undetermined.

The CDR3 has 14 residues. The ends lost 1 base at V and 3 bases at J; junction bases unmatched: 5. Germline V gives CDR1 SQVTM, CDR2 ANQGSEA. The protocol was immunoSEQ multiplex PCR, while the TCRdb copy is restricted to in-frame clones and leaves out a portion. In the table there are some 12,000 clones, 93% of which are singletons. The sample here was PBMCs, taken 109 days after intestinal transplant. This TCR came from a human patient who received an intestinal transplant, so some T cells may come from the graft donor. V gene TRBV29-1 combines with J gene TRBJ2-7, with 8 bases lining up with TRBD1. The CDR3 sequence is CSVEGGQDLYEQYF. CDR3 bases: TGCAGCGTTGAAGGGGGACAGGACCTCTACGAGCAGTACTTC.